This TCR beta chain was identified during a study of cytomegalovirus exposure and HLA in healthy donors. The donors were healthy bone marrow donors. In its sample, this clone was seen once. What it binds is not known. Whole-study results and caveats: A later analysis revealed that TCR association rates differed between HLA loci, peaking at DRB1 and bottoming out at HLA-C. The productive fraction for most TCR beta V segments was about 90% or about 30% in an earlier analysis. The authors enumerated 180 or so TCR beta chains as linked to cytomegalovirus.

13 Jbeta primers and 60 Vbeta primers were used for the PCR. Assay: immunoSEQ multiplex PCR; the TCRdb copy retains only in-frame clones and omits some. The sample lists approximately 79,000 clones, 60% to 85% occurring once. This sequence was found in a man aged 40-49 years in good health and CMV-seronegative. The material sequenced was PBMCs.

CDR3 in DNA: TGTGCCAGCAGGATGACAGGGACGGATGAGCAGTTCTTC. Amino acids: CASRMTGTDEQFF. This chain connects TRBV2 to TRBJ2-1; 7 nucleotides agree with TRBD1. Germline values: CDR1 SNHLY, CDR2 FYNNEI. The CDR3 is 13 amino acids. V shed 6 bases, J shed 8 bases, and the junction held 7 bases outside the gene matches.